Listed here is a single TCR beta chain. Germline V lookup: CDR1 MNHEY, CDR2 SVGAGI. This CDR3 has 15 amino acids. V gave up 7 bases and J gave up 2 bases, with 15 bases separating them. The sample originates from a study of blood T cell repertoires in COVID-19. As for the study in general: Acute and convalescent COVID-19 samples came from the United States, Italy and Spain. PBMCs, B-cell-depleted T cells, or T cells provided the cDNA or gDNA that made up the material.

Methods used by the authors: Estimation of nucleated cell counts was performed using reference gene primer amplification. Here immunoSEQ multiplex PCR was the method, and the copy in TCRdb shows in-frame clones only, minus some. V and J calls and clone size are copied from that table; D and trimming were computed from the DNA. Of some 80,000 clones in the sample, 85% to 90% were seen once. The TCR sequence derives from a human donor in a cohort sampled during active COVID-19. The chain employs TRBV6-5 and TRBJ1-3; D is uncertain. The source material was peripheral blood. The CDR3 bases are TGTGCCAGCAAGAAAGAACGGGAGGCTGGAAACACCATATATTTT. This sequence encodes CASKKEREAGNTIYF.